This T cell receptor beta chain was sequenced for a study of blood T cell repertoires in COVID-19. Study-wide context: COVID-19 samples, acute and convalescent, were from the United States, Italy and Spain. In each case, the material was cDNA or gDNA derived from T cells, B-cell-depleted T cells, or PBMCs.

How the authors handled the data: Researchers report that nucleated cell counts were estimated from reference gene primer amplification. The table came from immunoSEQ multiplex PCR; TCRdb's copy has only in-frame clones and leaves some out. D and trimming come from the DNA, and the V and J calls and clone size come from that table. This sample has 55,000 to 60,000 clones, with about 78% found just once. Per germline, CDR1 MNHNS and CDR2 SASEGT. The V end lost 2 bases, the J end lost 5 bases, and 9 bases lay between the germline ends. This CDR3 is built from 14 residues. The chain is built from TRBV6-1 and TRBJ1-4; perhaps TRBD1 as D (6 bases). The receptor was derived from a man aged 50 to 60 with active or convalescent COVID-19. The sequenced sample consisted of peripheral blood. CDR3 loop: CASSESGQNEKLFF. In nucleotides, the CDR3 is TGTGCCAGCAGTGAATCGGGACAAAATGAAAAACTGTTTTTT.